The rows below give T cell receptor beta chains drawn from one sample of a study of T-cell memory formation after mild COVID-19. Via MiXCR, TCRdb re-called the 5' RACE reads, giving one row per CDR3 protein. This sample has 300,000 to 400,000 distinct CDR3 sequences, with 14% found just once. Sequences were obtained from PBMCs or a T cell subset sorted from them (not recorded which). These receptors all come from a man aged 18 to 29 who had mild COVID-19 (a few samples of this study predate the infection). Cell type and time point are not known. The CDR3 runs from the conserved cysteine through the conserved F or W. D genes are given only for firm matches. The size field is filled for only some rows; it gives once, few, many or a size class.

clone_size j_call d_call v_call cdr3_aa cdr3_nt
few TRBJ2-1 . TRBV20-1 CSARDRSRVSYNEQFF TGCAGTGCTAGAGATCGTTCGAGGGTATCCTACAATGAGCAGTTCTTC
. TRBJ2-4 TRBD1 TRBV6-2/TRBV6-3 CASRETGAKNIQYF TGTGCCAGCAGGGAGACAGGGGCCAAAAACATTCAGTACTTC
few TRBJ1-2 . TRBV12-3/TRBV12-4 CASTRDVGGYTF TGTGCCAGCACCCGGGACGTGGGAGGCTACACCTTC
. TRBJ1-2 TRBD1 TRBV7-2 CASSPRGGQNYGYTF TGTGCCAGCAGCCCAAGGGGGGGACAGAACTATGGCTACACCTTC
many TRBJ1-6 . TRBV6-5 CASSYGAGDSPLHF TGTGCCAGCAGTTATGGCGCCGGGGATTCACCCCTCCACTTT
few TRBJ2-3 . TRBV5-6 CASSLQLAADTQYF TGTGCCAGCAGCTTGCAACTAGCTGCAGATACGCAGTATTTT
few TRBJ2-5 TRBD1 TRBV7-2 CASSGRGQGQETQYF TGTGCCAGCAGCGGCCGTGGACAGGGCCAAGAGACCCAGTACTTC
many TRBJ1-2 . TRBV19 CASSISGYGYTF TGTGCCAGTAGTATAAGTGGGTATGGCTACACCTTC
few TRBJ2-2 . TRBV7-9 CASSLRRQGTGELFF TGTGCCAGCAGCTTACGCAGACAAGGCACCGGGGAGCTGTTTTTT
. TRBJ2-1 . TRBV7-2 CASSLQGRDEQFF TGTGCCAGCAGCTTACAGGGTAGGGATGAGCAGTTCTTC
few TRBJ2-5 . TRBV7-2 CASSLEGVGGPGTQYF TGTGCCAGCAGCTTAGAGGGCGTGGGGGGGCCAGGGACCCAGTACTTC
. TRBJ1-1 . TRBV5-1 CASSLLGGAVGTEAFF TGCGCCAGCAGCTTGTTGGGTGGGGCGGTGGGGACTGAAGCTTTCTTT
many TRBJ1-2 . TRBV9 CASSGGQGKNGYTF TGTGCCAGCAGCGGGGGCCAGGGTAAAAATGGCTACACCTTC
few TRBJ1-4 . TRBV7-9 CASSLSLGEKLFF TGTGCCAGCAGCTTAAGTCTGGGTGAGAAACTGTTTTTT
few TRBJ2-2 TRBD2 TRBV9 CASSGTSRNTGELFF TGTGCCAGCAGCGGGACTAGCCGAAACACCGGGGAGCTGTTTTTT
few TRBJ1-5 . TRBV7-2 CASSLAGNGVGPQHF TGTGCCAGCAGCTTAGCGGGGAATGGTGTGGGGCCCCAGCATTTT
. TRBJ1-1 . TRBV5-1 CASSPSGVSEAFF TGCGCCAGCAGCCCTTCCGGCGTTAGTGAAGCTTTCTTT
. TRBJ2-3 . TRBV28 CASSFAGASTDTQYF TGTGCCAGCAGTTTCGCGGGGGCAAGCACAGATACGCAGTATTTT
many TRBJ1-2 . TRBV7-3 CASTNRLYGYTF TGTGCCAGCACAAACAGGCTCTATGGCTACACCTTC
. TRBJ2-7 . TRBV30 CAAGLAREQYF TGTGCCGCGGGGCTAGCGAGAGAGCAGTACTTC
. TRBJ2-1 TRBD2 TRBV11-2 CASSTPSGGDNEQFF TGTGCCAGCAGCACCCCTAGCGGGGGGGACAATGAGCAGTTCTTC
few TRBJ1-1 . TRBV7-2 CASSGQGESTEAFF TGTGCCAGCAGCGGTCAGGGTGAGAGCACTGAAGCTTTCTTT
few TRBJ2-3 . TRBV12-3/TRBV12-4 CASSLTGMGDTQYF TGTGCCAGCAGCCTCACAGGGATGGGGGATACGCAGTATTTT
. TRBJ1-4 TRBD1 TRBV5-6 CASSFGTGLQKLFF TGTGCCAGCAGCTTCGGGACAGGGCTACAAAAACTGTTTTTT
few TRBJ2-2 . TRBV5-1 CASSLIGNTGELFF TGCGCCAGCAGCTTGATAGGGAACACCGGGGAGCTGTTTTTT
few TRBJ1-2 TRBD1 TRBV25-1 CASSAPPGQGYGGYGYTF TGTGCCAGCAGTGCACCTCCGGGACAGGGGTATGGGGGCTATGGCTACACCTTC
few TRBJ1-2 . TRBV9 CASSVAESVGYTF TGTGCCAGCAGCGTGGCGGAGTCGGTTGGCTACACCTTC
few TRBJ2-3 . TRBV5-1 CASSSPPGHSTDTQYF TGCGCCAGCAGCTCGCCTCCGGGACACAGCACAGATACGCAGTATTTT
. TRBJ1-5 TRBD1 TRBV4-1 CASSLGQGRAQHF TGCGCCAGCAGCCTCGGACAGGGGAGGGCCCAGCATTTT
. TRBJ2-7 . TRBV12-3/TRBV12-4 CASSNRRTGRYEQYF TGTGCCAGCAGTAACCGGCGCACGGGACGGTACGAGCAGTACTTC
few TRBJ2-3 TRBD2 TRBV4-3 CASSQDLASGGWDTQYF TGCGCCAGCAGCCAAGATCTGGCTAGCGGGGGTTGGGATACGCAGTATTTT
. TRBJ2-5 . TRBV5-1 CASSLNPGTQETQYF TGCGCCAGCAGCTTGAATCCGGGGACACAAGAGACCCAGTACTTC
few TRBJ2-4 . TRBV4-1 CASSQEVSRDIQYF TGCGCCAGCAGCCAAGAGGTCTCTCGGGACATTCAGTACTTC
few TRBJ1-3 TRBD1 TRBV6-5 CASSQRTGSIAIYF TGTGCCAGCAGCCAAAGGACAGGGTCCATAGCCATATATTTT
few TRBJ1-6 . TRBV25-1 CASSVGLPSSYNSPLHF TGTGCCAGCAGTGTGGGACTTCCGAGCTCCTATAATTCACCCCTCCACTTT
few TRBJ1-6 . TRBV9 CASSQGRPPLHF TGTGCCAGCAGTCAGGGTCGGCCACCCCTCCACTTT
few TRBJ1-1 . TRBV6-5 CASSYSQGWRGWNTEAFF TGTGCCAGCAGTTACTCGCAGGGATGGCGCGGTTGGAACACTGAAGCTTTCTTT
. TRBJ1-2 . TRBV6-4 CASSDSRLGGYTF TGTGCCAGCAGTGACTCTAGGCTGGGTGGCTACACCTTC
few TRBJ1-1 TRBD1 TRBV3-1 CASSYQGDTEAFF TGTGCCAGCAGCTATCAGGGGGACACTGAAGCTTTCTTT
many TRBJ1-1 . TRBV20-1 CSAMVAMNTEAFF TGCAGTGCTATGGTGGCCATGAACACTGAAGCTTTCTTT
. TRBJ2-3 TRBD1 TRBV28 CASSTLGTASTDTQYF TGTGCCAGCAGCACCCTTGGGACAGCTAGCACAGATACGCAGTATTTT
. TRBJ1-2 . TRBV13 CASSRVSYGYTF TGTGCCAGCAGCCGCGTGAGTTATGGCTACACCTTC
many TRBJ2-5 TRBD2 TRBV7-9 CASSLVQLAGETQYF TGTGCCAGCAGCTTAGTGCAACTAGCGGGCGAGACCCAGTACTTC
. TRBJ1-5 TRBD1 TRBV20-1 CSAQTGIAGQPQHF TGCAGTGCTCAGACAGGGATAGCGGGACAGCCCCAGCATTTT
. TRBJ2-5 . TRBV12-3/TRBV12-4 CASRRQGGETQYF TGTGCCAGCAGAAGACAGGGAGGGGAGACCCAGTACTTC
. TRBJ1-6 . TRBV19 CASLPTGGGNSPLHF TGTGCCAGCCTTCCCACTGGGGGGGGTAATTCACCCCTCCACTTT
few TRBJ2-5 . TRBV4-1 CASSQAERGPGETQYF TGCGCCAGCAGCCAAGCCGAGAGGGGCCCTGGGGAGACCCAGTACTTC
few TRBJ2-7 TRBD2 TRBV5-8 CASSFSGEIYEQYF TGTGCCAGCAGCTTTAGCGGGGAGATCTACGAGCAGTACTTC
many TRBJ2-3 TRBD2 TRBV9 CASSGTTSTDTQYF TGCGCCAGCAGCGGGACGACTAGCACAGATACGCAGTATTTT
. TRBJ2-2 . TRBV5-1 CASSWRTGNTGELFF TGCGCCAGCAGCTGGAGGACCGGGAACACCGGGGAGCTGTTTTTT
. TRBJ1-3 . TRBV6-5 CASSYGTQGIPNTIYF TGTGCCAGCAGTTACGGAACCCAGGGGATTCCAAACACCATATATTTT
few TRBJ2-2 . TRBV5-5 CASSLGRDTGELFF TGTGCCAGCAGCCTGGGGCGGGACACCGGGGAGCTGTTTTTT
. TRBJ2-2 . TRBV29-1 CSATGTENTGELFF TGCAGCGCGACCGGGACGGAGAACACCGGGGAGCTGTTTTTT
few TRBJ1-2 TRBD1 TRBV7-2 CASSSYRTGGDGYTF TGTGCCAGCAGCTCCTATAGGACAGGGGGTGATGGCTACACCTTC
few TRBJ2-5 . TRBV2 CASSAAPETQYF TGTGCCAGCAGCGCAGCCCCAGAGACCCAGTACTTC
few TRBJ2-5 TRBD2 TRBV5-1 CASSPASGPMGETQYF TGCGCCAGCAGCCCCGCTAGCGGACCCATGGGCGAGACCCAGTACTTC